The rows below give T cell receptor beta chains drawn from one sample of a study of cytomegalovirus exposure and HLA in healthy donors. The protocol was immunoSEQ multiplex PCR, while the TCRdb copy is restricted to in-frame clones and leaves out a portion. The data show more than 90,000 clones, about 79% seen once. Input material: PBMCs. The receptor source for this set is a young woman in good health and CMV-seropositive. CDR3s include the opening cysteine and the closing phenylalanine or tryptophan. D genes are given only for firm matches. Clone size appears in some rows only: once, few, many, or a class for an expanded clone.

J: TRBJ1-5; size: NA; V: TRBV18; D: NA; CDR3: CASSPRHLYSNQPQHF; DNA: TGTGCCAGCTCACCACGACACCTATATAGCAATCAGCCCCAGCATTTT
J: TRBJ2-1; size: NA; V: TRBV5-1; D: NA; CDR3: CASSLSGTAHGSGQFF; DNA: TGCGCCAGCAGCTTGTCCGGGACGGCTCACGGGAGCGGGCAGTTCTTC
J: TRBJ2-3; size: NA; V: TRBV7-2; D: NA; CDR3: CASSLARSRGTDTQYF; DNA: TGTGCCAGCAGCTTAGCGCGTAGCAGAGGGACAGATACGCAGTATTTT
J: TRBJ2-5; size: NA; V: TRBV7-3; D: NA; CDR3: CASSLGVRETQYF; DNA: TGTGCCAGCAGCTTAGGAGTTAGAGAGACCCAGTACTTC
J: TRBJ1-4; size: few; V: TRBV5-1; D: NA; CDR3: CASSLDSHNEKLFF; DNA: TGCGCCAGCAGCTTGGATTCCCATAATGAAAAACTGTTTTTT
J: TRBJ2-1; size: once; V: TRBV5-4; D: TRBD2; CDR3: CASSLMGGYNEQFF; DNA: TGTGCCAGCAGCTTGATGGGAGGGTACAATGAGCAGTTCTTC
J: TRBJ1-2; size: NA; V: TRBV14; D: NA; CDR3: CASSRGGLGNYGYTF; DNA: TGTGCCAGCAGCCGGGGGGGCCTAGGGAACTATGGCTACACCTTC
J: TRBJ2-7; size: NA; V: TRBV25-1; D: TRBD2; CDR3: CASSEREGPYEQYF; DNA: TGTGCCAGCAGTGAGCGGGAGGGCCCCTACGAGCAGTACTTC
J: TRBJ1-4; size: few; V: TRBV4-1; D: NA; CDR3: CASRGGATNEKLFF; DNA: TGCGCCAGCAGAGGAGGAGCAACTAATGAAAAACTGTTTTTT
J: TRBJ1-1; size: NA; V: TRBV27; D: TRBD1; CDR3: CASSRRTGLTEAFF; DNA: TGTGCCAGCAGTCGCAGGACAGGTCTTACTGAAGCTTTCTTT
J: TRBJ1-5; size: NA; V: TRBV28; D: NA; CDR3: CASRAGAPYSNQPQHF; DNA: TGTGCCAGCAGGGCAGGGGCCCCTTATAGCAATCAGCCCCAGCATTTT
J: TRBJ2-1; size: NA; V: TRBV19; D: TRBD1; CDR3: CASSTGTGDEQFF; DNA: TGTGCCAGTAGTACCGGGACAGGGGATGAGCAGTTCTTC
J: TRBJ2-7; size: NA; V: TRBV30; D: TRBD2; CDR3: CAWRESPGGEQYF; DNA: TGTGCCTGGAGGGAGTCCCCGGGGGGCGAGCAGTACTTC
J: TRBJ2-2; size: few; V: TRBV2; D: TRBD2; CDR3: CASINSGSWRTGELFF; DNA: TGTGCCAGCATTAACAGCGGGAGTTGGAGAACCGGGGAGCTGTTTTTT
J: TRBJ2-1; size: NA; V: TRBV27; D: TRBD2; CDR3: CASSLFSGRGLSEQFF; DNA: TGTGCCAGCAGTCTCTTCAGCGGGAGAGGACTGAGTGAGCAGTTCTTC
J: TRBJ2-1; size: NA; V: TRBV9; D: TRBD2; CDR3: CASSGWSGRGNEQFF; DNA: TGTGCCAGCAGCGGTTGGAGCGGGAGAGGGAATGAGCAGTTCTTC
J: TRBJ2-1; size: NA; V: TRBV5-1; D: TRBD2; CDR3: CASSPGLAGGPVYNEQFF; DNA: TGCGCCAGCAGCCCGGGACTAGCGGGAGGGCCTGTTTACAATGAGCAGTTCTTC
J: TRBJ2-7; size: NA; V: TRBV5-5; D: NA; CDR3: CASSSLQVAYEQYF; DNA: TGTGCCAGCAGCTCCCTACAGGTAGCCTACGAGCAGTACTTC
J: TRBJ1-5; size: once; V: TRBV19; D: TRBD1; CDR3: CASSKPTGVGQPQHF; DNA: TGTGCCAGTAGTAAGCCTACAGGGGTCGGCCAGCCCCAGCATTTT
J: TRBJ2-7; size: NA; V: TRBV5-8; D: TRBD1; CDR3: CASSWRGQGDEQYF; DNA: TGTGCCAGCAGCTGGAGGGGACAGGGGGACGAGCAGTACTTC
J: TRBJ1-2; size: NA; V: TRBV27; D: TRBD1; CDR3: CASSPTPTGVGVHGYTF; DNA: TGTGCCAGCAGTCCTACACCTACAGGGGTTGGAGTACATGGCTACACCTTC
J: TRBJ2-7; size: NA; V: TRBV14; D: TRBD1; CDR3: CASSNRDRGYEQYF; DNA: TGTGCCAGCAGCAACCGGGACAGGGGGTACGAGCAGTACTTC
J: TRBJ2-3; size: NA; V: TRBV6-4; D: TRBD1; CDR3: CASRQGEAQYF; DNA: TGTGCCAGCAGACAGGGGGAGGCGCAGTATTTT
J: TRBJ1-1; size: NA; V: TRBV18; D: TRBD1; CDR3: CASSPLTGLVAEAFF; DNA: TGTGCCAGCTCACCCCTGACAGGGTTGGTCGCTGAAGCTTTCTTT
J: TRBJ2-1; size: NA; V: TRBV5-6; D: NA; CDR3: CASSLGPQGNEQFF; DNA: TGTGCCAGCAGCTTGGGGCCGCAGGGCAATGAGCAGTTCTTC
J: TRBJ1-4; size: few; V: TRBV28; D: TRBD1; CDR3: CASTTGEEEKLFF; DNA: TGTGCCAGCACCACAGGGGAGGAGGAAAAACTGTTTTTT
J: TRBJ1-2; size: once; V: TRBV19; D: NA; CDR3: CASSVRGNGYTF; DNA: TGTGCCAGTAGTGTAAGGGGGAACGGCTACACCTTC
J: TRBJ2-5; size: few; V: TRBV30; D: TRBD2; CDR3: CAWSRASGRETQYF; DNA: TGTGCCTGGAGTCGGGCTAGCGGGAGAGAGACCCAGTACTTC
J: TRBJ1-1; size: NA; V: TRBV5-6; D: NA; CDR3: CASSYLGVNTEAFF; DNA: TGTGCCAGCAGCTATCTAGGTGTGAACACTGAAGCTTTCTTT
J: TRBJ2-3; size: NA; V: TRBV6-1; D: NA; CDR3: CASTLVGDTQYF; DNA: TGTGCCAGCACCCTAGTCGGAGATACGCAGTATTTT
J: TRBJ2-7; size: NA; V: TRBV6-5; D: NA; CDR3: CASSGRTDSYEQYF; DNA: TGTGCCAGCAGCGGCAGGACTGATTCCTACGAGCAGTACTTC
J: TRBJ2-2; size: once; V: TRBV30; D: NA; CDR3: CAWRGYGTENTGELFF; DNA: TGTGCCTGGAGGGGGTACGGGACTGAGAACACCGGGGAGCTGTTTTTT
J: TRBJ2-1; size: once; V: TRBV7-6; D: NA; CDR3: CASSLVLNEQFF; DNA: TGTGCCAGCAGCCTCGTCCTCAATGAGCAGTTCTTC
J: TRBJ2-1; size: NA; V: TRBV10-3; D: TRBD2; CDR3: CAISESLRLAGVKNFNEQFF; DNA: TGTGCCATCAGTGAGTCGCTAAGACTAGCGGGAGTTAAGAATTTCAATGAGCAGTTCTTC
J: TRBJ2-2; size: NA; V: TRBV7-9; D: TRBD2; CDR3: CASSLGLAGAGELFF; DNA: TGTGCCAGCAGCTTAGGACTAGCGGGAGCCGGGGAGCTGTTTTTT
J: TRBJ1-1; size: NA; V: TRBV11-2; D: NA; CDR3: CASSLGPGAFF; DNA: TGTGCCAGCAGCTTAGGGCCCGGGGCTTTCTTT
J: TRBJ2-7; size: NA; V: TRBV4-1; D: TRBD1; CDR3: CASSQGRGTYEQYF; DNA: TGCGCCAGCAGCCAAGGCAGGGGGACCTACGAGCAGTACTTC
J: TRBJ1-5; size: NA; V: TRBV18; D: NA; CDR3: CASSPRTGNDQPQHF; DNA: TGTGCCAGCTCACCAAGGACGGGGAACGATCAGCCCCAGCATTTT
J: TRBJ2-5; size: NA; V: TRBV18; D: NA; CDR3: CASSPQRDQETQYF; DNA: TGTGCCAGCTCACCACAGAGGGACCAAGAGACCCAGTACTTC
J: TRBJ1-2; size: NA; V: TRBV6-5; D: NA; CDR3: CASSYLRGGYGYTF; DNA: TGTGCCAGCAGTTACCTCAGGGGCGGGTATGGCTACACCTTC
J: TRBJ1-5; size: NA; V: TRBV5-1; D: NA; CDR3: CASSFSDGGNQPQHF; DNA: TGCGCCAGCAGCTTCTCGGACGGGGGGAATCAGCCCCAGCATTTT
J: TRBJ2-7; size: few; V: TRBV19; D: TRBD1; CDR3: CASSIEGTGAYEQYF; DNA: TGTGCCAGTAGTATAGAGGGGACAGGGGCCTACGAGCAGTACTTC
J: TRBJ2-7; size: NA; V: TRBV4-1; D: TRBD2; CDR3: CASSAGTITNEQYF; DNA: TGCGCCAGCAGTGCCGGGACTATTACAAACGAGCAGTACTTC
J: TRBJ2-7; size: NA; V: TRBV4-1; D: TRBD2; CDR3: CASSQELAGVTSYEQYF; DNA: TGCGCCAGCAGCCAAGAACTAGCGGGAGTTACCTCCTACGAGCAGTACTTC
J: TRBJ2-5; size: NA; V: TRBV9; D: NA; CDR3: CASSPPQAGRLKSQETQYF; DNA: TGTGCCAGCAGCCCTCCCCAGGCAGGTCGTCTTAAGTCTCAAGAGACCCAGTACTTC
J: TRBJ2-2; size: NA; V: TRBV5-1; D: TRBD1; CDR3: CASSLPPRVRGQGGELFF; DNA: TGCGCCAGCAGCTTGCCACCGAGGGTGAGGGGGCAAGGCGGGGAGCTGTTTTTT
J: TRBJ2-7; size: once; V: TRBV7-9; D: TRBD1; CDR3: CASSSDRGPSYEQYF; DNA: TGTGCCAGCAGCTCCGACAGGGGGCCATCCTACGAGCAGTACTTC
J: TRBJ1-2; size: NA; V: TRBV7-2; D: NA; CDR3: CASSSTGYGYTF; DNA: TGTGCCAGCAGCTCAACGGGGTATGGCTACACCTTC
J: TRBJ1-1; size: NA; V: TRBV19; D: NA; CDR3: CASSMGPNTEAFF; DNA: TGTGCCAGTAGTATGGGGCCTAACACTGAAGCTTTCTTT
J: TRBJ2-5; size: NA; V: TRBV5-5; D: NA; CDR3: CASSLGVASLARETQYF; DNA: TGTGCCAGCAGCTTGGGGGTAGCGTCCCTGGCTAGGGAGACCCAGTACTTC
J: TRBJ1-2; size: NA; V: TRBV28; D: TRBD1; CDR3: CASSSYRGGYTF; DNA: TGTGCCAGCAGTTCGTACAGGGGTGGCTACACCTTC
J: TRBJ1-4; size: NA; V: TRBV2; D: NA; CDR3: CASGETHSNPVLFF; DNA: TGTGCCAGCGGGGAGACCCACTCCAATCCGGTGCTGTTTTTT
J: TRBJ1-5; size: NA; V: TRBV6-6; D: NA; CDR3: CASSYSRRVRQPQHF; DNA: TGTGCCAGCAGTTACTCGAGGAGGGTCCGTCAGCCCCAGCATTTT
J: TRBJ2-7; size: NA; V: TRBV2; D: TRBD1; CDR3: CASSDRGRVYEQYF; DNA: TGTGCCAGCAGTGACAGGGGGCGAGTCTACGAGCAGTACTTC